A single sample is the source of the 22 T cell receptor beta chains below, sequenced in a study of CD8 T cells in Susac syndrome. RNA amounts of about 0.45 to 1 ug underwent reverse transcription with random hexamers. Each CDR3 protein gets one entry after TCRdb re-called the immunoSEQ multiplex PCR reads with MiXCR. The sample yields around 80,000 distinct CDR3 sequences, about 94% seen once. Sequencing used CD8+ T cells from PBMCs. The receptors here all came from a human donor with Susac syndrome.

The rearrangement uses TRBV7-2 and TRBJ2-1, with a possible D match to TRBD2 (6 bases). Deletions cut 3 bases from V and 9 bases from J, with 15 bases between. CDR1 is SGHTA and CDR2 is FQGNSA in the germline V gene. The length of the CDR3 is 14 residues. CDR3 sequence (DNA): TGTGCCAGCAGCTTCCGGGAGATCTGGGGTGAGCAGTTCTTC. It encodes CASSFREIWGEQFF.

The chain has TRBV21-1 and TRBJ1-4; the D call in the table, TRBD1, was not verified against the DNA. TRBV21-1 is listed as a pseudogene. The CDR3 runs to 16 residues. CDR3 sequence reads: CASSTLGQGANEKLFF. As DNA, the CDR3 is TGTGCCAGCAGCACCCTCGGACAGGGAGCTAATGAAAAACTGTTTTTT.

This chain uses TRBV7-9 with TRBJ2-7; D gene uncertain. In germline, CDR1 is SEHNR, CDR2 FQNEAQ (reference sequence). This CDR3 region has 12 residues. V was shortened by 6 bases and J by 6 bases, with 12 bases between the two germline ends. The CDR3 nucleotides are TGTGCCAGCAGTATTGGACGGAGCGAGCAGTACTTC. This gives the protein CASSIGRSEQYF.

This sequence joins TRBV2 and TRBJ1-1, with 12 bases identical to TRBD1. The junction had 19 bases not matched to a gene; V was cut back by 8 bases and J by 3 bases. From germline, CDR1 is SNHLY and CDR2 FYNNEI. The CDR3 sequence is 19 residues long. The CDR3 nucleotides are TGTGCCAGCCCTATCCCCCGGGACAGGGGGCAAGGGGGTGACACTGAAGCTTTCTTT. Translating gives CASPIPRDRGQGGDTEAFF.

The rearrangement joins TRBV12-3 or TRBV12-4 to TRBJ1-1; 8 nucleotides agree with TRBD1. The CDR3 is 14 residues long. Unmatched junction bases numbered 1, after V lost 3 bases and J lost 1 base. The CDR3 DNA sequence: TGTGCCAGCAGTTTTACAGGGGGGAACACTGAAGCTTTCTTT. It translates to CASSFTGGNTEAFF.

This clonotype appeared once. The genes are TRBV30 and TRBJ2-7; no firm D call. The V gene's germline CDR1 is GTSNPN and CDR2 SVGIG (reference sequence). The CDR3 is 11 amino acids. Trimming took 3 bases from V and 4 from J, leaving 7 bases between them. The CDR3 reads CAWRQIYEQYF. The CDR3 DNA reads as TGTGCCTGGAGACAAATATACGAGCAGTACTTC.

This chain connects TRBV6-2 or TRBV6-3 to TRBJ1-1; 9 bases map to TRBD1. CDR1 and CDR2 from the germline V gene are MNHEY and SVGEGT. After removal of 8 bases from V and 1 base from J, the junction contained 8 bases not matched to a gene. There are 15 residues in the CDR3. The CDR3 nucleotides read TGTGCCAGCGCGGACAGGGGCTACCAGAACACTGAAGCTTTCTTT. Protein: CASADRGYQNTEAFF.

The rearrangement uses TRBV7-8 and TRBJ2-6; D is unresolved. V was cut by 4 bases and J by 0 bases, with 10 bases left in between. There are 16 residues in the CDR3. Germline V CDR1 and CDR2: SGHVS, FQNEAQ. In DNA form, the CDR3 reads TGTGCCAGCAGCTCCCGACGGATCTCTGGGGCCAACGTCCTGACTTTC. Protein product: CASSSRRISGANVLTF.

The CDR3 spells CASSQGLAGGAAKNIQYF. CDR3 nucleotide sequence: TGCGCCAGCAGCCAAGGACTAGCGGGGGGGGCGGCCAAAAACATTCAGTACTTC. This chain links TRBV4-1 with TRBJ2-4; TRBD2 matches 14 bases. The germline gives CDR1 MGHRA, CDR2 YSYEKL. J gave up 1 base and V 1 base, and 3 bases lay outside the gene matches. This CDR3 comprises 18 residues.

The chain uses TRBV9 and TRBJ2-1; 14 bases agree with TRBD2. With V trimmed by 4 bases and J by 8 bases, 8 bases remained unmatched. The germline gives CDR1 SGDLS, CDR2 YYNGEE. The CDR3 totals 16 residues. CDR3 bases: TGTGCCAGCAGCCTAGGGACTAGCGGGAGATTGTATGAGCAGTTCTTC. Translation gives CASSLGTSGRLYEQFF.

This rearrangement joins TRBV3-1 to TRBJ1-4; D may be TRBD1 (5 bases). This CDR3 is built from 16 residues. V lost 3 bases and J 8 bases, leaving 19 bases between the germline ends. CDR1 and CDR2 (germline): LGHDT, YNNKEL (reference sequence). In DNA form, the CDR3 reads TGTGCCAGCAGCCAGGTATCAGGGAACCCCCACGAAAAACTGTTTTTT. It is translated as CASSQVSGNPHEKLFF.

This chain connects TRBV6-6 to TRBJ2-1; D is unresolved. CDR1 is MNHNY and CDR2 is SVGAGI in the germline V gene (reference sequence). V lost 0 bases, J lost 9 bases, and 9 bases lay in between. This CDR3 has 13 amino acids. The CDR3 DNA is TGTGCCAGCAGTTACTCGGGCAACCCTGAGCAGTTCTTC. It yields the protein CASSYSGNPEQFF.

The chain is built from TRBV6-1 and TRBJ2-5; maybe TRBD2 (7 bases). V gave up 7 bases and J gave up 5 bases, with 20 bases separating them. CDR1 MNHNS and CDR2 SASEGT come from the germline V gene. The CDR3 loop spans 15 amino acids. The CDR3 protein is CASIVGGASRETQYF. The CDR3 DNA reads as TGTGCCAGCATTGTAGGGGGGGCCTCTCGGGAGACCCAGTACTTC.

The rearrangement links TRBV30 to TRBJ2-1, with 12 bases lining up with TRBD1. The V gene end was trimmed by 4 bases and the J gene end by 2 bases; junction bases not matched to a gene: 15. The germline V gene has CDR1 GTSNPN and CDR2 SVGIG (reference sequence). The CDR3 spans 19 residues. The CDR3 sequence: CAWNWGTGGSSPPYNEQFF. The CDR3 DNA sequence: TGTGCCTGGAATTGGGGGACAGGGGGCTCTTCTCCCCCCTACAATGAGCAGTTCTTC.

V and J are TRBV5-8 and TRBJ1-1, with 9 bases matching TRBD1. In germline, CDR1 is SGHTS, CDR2 YDEGEE. After removal of 7 bases from V and 8 bases from J, the junction contained 6 bases not matched to a gene. This CDR3 spans 12 amino acids. The CDR3 DNA is TGTGCCAGCGGACAGGGGTTCGAAGAAGCTTTCTTT. Translating gives CASGQGFEEAFF.

V usage is TRBV4-3 and J usage is TRBJ2-7; D gene uncertain. V was trimmed by 0 bases and J by 0 bases, leaving 21 bases between them. The germline gives CDR1 LGHNA, CDR2 YSLEER. The CDR3 runs to 19 residues. CDR3 nucleotides: TGCGCCAGCAGCCAAGAATTGAGCTTCAAGCGAAGAAGCTCCTACGAGCAGTACTTC. It encodes CASSQELSFKRRSSYEQYF.

The rearrangement joins TRBV6-1 to TRBJ2-7; 12 bases map to TRBD2. V was clipped by 5 bases and J by 4 bases; unmatched bases: 12. Germline assignment: CDR1 MNHNS and CDR2 SASEGT. The CDR3 has 17 residues. CDR3 sequence reads: CASSTRTSGAYLYEQYF. The CDR3 region has the DNA TGTGCCAGCAGTACCCGGACTAGCGGGGCTTATCTGTACGAGCAGTACTTC.

The chain couples TRBV20-1 to TRBJ2-3; D is unresolved. This CDR3 spans 14 amino acids. Between the trimmed V and J ends, which lost 6 bases and 3 bases, there was a span of 16 bases. CDR1 is DFQATT, CDR2 SNEGSKA, per germline (reference sequence). DNA of the CDR3: TGCAGTGCCCTTGGACGGGTAGGGACAGATACGCAGTATTTT. This encodes CSALGRVGTDTQYF.

The rearrangement uses TRBV12-3 or TRBV12-4 and TRBJ2-5; possibly TRBD2 for D (7 bases). V dropped 7 bases and J dropped 9 bases, with 21 bases sitting between them. CDR3 size: 14 residues. This CDR3 is CASTELAGAGAQYF. The CDR3 coding sequence is TGTGCCAGCACTGAATTGGCGGGGGCCGGAGCCCAGTACTTC.

The genes are TRBV9 and TRBJ2-4, with 8 bases fitting TRBD2. After removal of 0 bases from V and 8 bases from J, the junction contained 1 base not matched to a gene. The germline CDR1 and CDR2 sequences are SGDLS and YYNGEE. This CDR3 region has 13 residues. Written as DNA, the CDR3 is TGTGCCAGCAGCGTAGACGGGAGGGACATTCAGTACTTC. It yields the protein CASSVDGRDIQYF.

The chain combines TRBV7-2 with TRBJ2-1; no reliable D call. Germline-derived CDR1 and CDR2 are SGHTA and FQGNSA. The CDR3 has 13 amino acids. V shed 5 bases and J shed 4 bases, with 9 bases lying between them. The CDR3 is CASSPDSYNEQFF. In nucleotides, the CDR3 is TGTGCCAGCAGCCCAGACTCGTACAATGAGCAGTTCTTC.

The chain combines TRBV5-6 with TRBJ2-1; TRBD2 matches 10 bases. CDR1 is SGHDT and CDR2 is YYEEEE in the germline V gene. The ends lost 2 bases at V and 8 bases at J; junction bases unmatched: 4. The length of the CDR3 is 14 residues. The CDR3 sequence: CASSFILAGDEQFF. The CDR3 DNA is TGTGCCAGCAGCTTTATCCTAGCGGGAGATGAGCAGTTCTTC.